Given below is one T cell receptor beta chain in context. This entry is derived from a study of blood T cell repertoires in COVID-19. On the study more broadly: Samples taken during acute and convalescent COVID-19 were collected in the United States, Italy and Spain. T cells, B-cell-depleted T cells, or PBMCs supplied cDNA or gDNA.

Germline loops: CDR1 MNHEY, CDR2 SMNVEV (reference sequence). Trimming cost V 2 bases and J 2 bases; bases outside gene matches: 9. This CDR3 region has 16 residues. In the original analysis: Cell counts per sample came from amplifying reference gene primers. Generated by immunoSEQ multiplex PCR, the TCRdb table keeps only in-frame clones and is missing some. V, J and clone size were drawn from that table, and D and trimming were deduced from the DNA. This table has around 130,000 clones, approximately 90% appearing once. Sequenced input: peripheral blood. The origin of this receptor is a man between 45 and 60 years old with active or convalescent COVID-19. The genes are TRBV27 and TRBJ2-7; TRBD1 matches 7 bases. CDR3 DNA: TGTGCCAGCAGTTTAACAACCGGGACAGTTCCCTACGAGCAGTACTTC. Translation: CASSLTTGTVPYEQYF.